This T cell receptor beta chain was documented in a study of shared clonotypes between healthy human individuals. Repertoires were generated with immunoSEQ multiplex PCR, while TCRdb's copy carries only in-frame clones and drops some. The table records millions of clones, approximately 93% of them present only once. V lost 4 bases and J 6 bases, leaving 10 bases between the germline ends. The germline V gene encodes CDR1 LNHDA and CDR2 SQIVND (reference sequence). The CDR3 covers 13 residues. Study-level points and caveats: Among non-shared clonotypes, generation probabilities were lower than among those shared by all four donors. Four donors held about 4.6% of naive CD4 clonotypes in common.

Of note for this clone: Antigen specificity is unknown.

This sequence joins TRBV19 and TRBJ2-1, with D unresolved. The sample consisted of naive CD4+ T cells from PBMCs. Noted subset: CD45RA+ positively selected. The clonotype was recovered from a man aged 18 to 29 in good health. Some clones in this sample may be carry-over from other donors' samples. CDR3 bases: TGTGCCAGTAGTAGGAATGGGCTCAATGAGCAGTTCTTC. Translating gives CASSRNGLNEQFF.